Following are 27 T cell receptor beta chains from one sample sequenced in a study of T-cell memory formation after mild COVID-19. TCRdb independently ran MiXCR on the 5' RACE reads; one entry per CDR3 protein. The sample yields 390,000 or so distinct CDR3 sequences, 16% seen once. The specimen sequenced was PBMCs or a T cell subset sorted from them (not recorded which). These receptors all come from a man between 18 and 35 years old who had mild COVID-19 (a few samples of this study predate the infection). Cell type and time point are not known.

This clonotype has more than one count but fewer than ten. The chain recombines TRBV7-2 with TRBJ2-1; TRBD1 agrees at 11 bases. This CDR3 region has 16 residues. With V trimmed by 5 bases and J by 10 bases, 13 bases remained unmatched. Per the germline V gene, CDR1 is SGHTA and CDR2 is FQGNSA. Written as DNA, the CDR3 is TGTGCCAGCAGCCTAGACGGACAGGGGGCTCTCAGGGAGCAGTTCTTC. It is translated as CASSLDGQGALREQFF.

V is TRBV7-2 and J is TRBJ1-2; a weak D match, TRBD1 (6 bases). V was cut by 2 bases and J by 8 bases, with 15 bases left in between. Germline CDR1 SGHTA, CDR2 FQGNSA. The CDR3 sequence is 14 residues long. The CDR3 DNA sequence: TGTGCCAGCAGCTTATACAGGGTTTCGGGCGGCTACACCTTC. Protein product: CASSLYRVSGGYTF.

This clonotype was seen a handful of times. One end of the junction does not line up with germline, which may come from a read error. The chain carries TRBV5-1 and TRBJ1-1; 10 positions agree with TRBD1. CDR1 SGHRS and CDR2 YFSETQ come from the germline V gene. This CDR3 is built from 14 residues. The CDR3, as DNA: TGCGCCAGCAGCGCGGGACAGGGGAACGCTGAAGCTTTCTTT. Its translation: CASSAGQGNAEAFF.

This clonotype was counted only a few times. The V gene is TRBV5-1, the J gene TRBJ1-5; D may be TRBD1 (6 bases). This CDR3 contains 16 residues. Germline V gene lookup returns CDR1 SGHRS and CDR2 YFSETQ. Trimming removed 4 bases from V and 5 bases from J, with 19 bases in between. As DNA, the CDR3 is TGCGCCAGCAGCCCGGAACCTCAGGGGTTTCATCAGCCCCAGCATTTT. Its protein is CASSPEPQGFHQPQHF.

The chain recombines TRBV4-1 with TRBJ2-1; 11 bases map to TRBD2. Germline assignment: CDR1 MGHRA and CDR2 YSYEKL. The CDR3 sequence is 17 residues long. With V trimmed by 4 bases and J by 7 bases, 12 bases remained unmatched. DNA for the CDR3: TGCGCCAGCAGCCGGATCATTCTAGCGGGGGGAGGGAATGAGCAGTTCTTC. Translating it yields CASSRIILAGGGNEQFF.

This chain links TRBV11-2 with TRBJ2-1; possibly TRBD2 for D (5 bases). CDR1 and CDR2 (germline): SGHAT, FQNNGV. The CDR3 loop spans 13 amino acids. The V end was cut by 6 bases, the J end by 7 bases, with 13 bases between. The CDR3 nucleotides are TGTGCCAGCAGTCCGGGGTTTGGGAATGAGCAGTTCTTC. Translated, it gives CASSPGFGNEQFF.

The V call is TRBV10-1, the J call TRBJ2-6; D remains ambiguous. The CDR3 is 17 amino acids. Germline V gene data show CDR1 as WNHNN and CDR2 as SYGVQD (reference sequence). Trimming took 3 bases from V and 0 from J, leaving 12 bases between them. The CDR3 protein is CASSDVDPYSGANVLTF. The CDR3 bases are TGCGCCAGCAGTGACGTTGACCCTTACTCTGGGGCCAACGTCCTGACTTTC.

This clonotype was seen a handful of times. The genes are TRBV14 and TRBJ2-1; D is possibly TRBD2 (6 bases). From germline, CDR1 is SGHDN and CDR2 FVKESK. The CDR3 extends over 17 amino acids. Trimming shortened V by 1 base and J by 3 bases, and 16 bases separated the two germline ends. DNA of the CDR3: TGTGCCAGCAGCCAAGTCCTGGGGCGGGGCGACTACAATGAGCAGTTCTTC. Protein sequence: CASSQVLGRGDYNEQFF. Together with reference TRBV14 and TRBJ2-1, the CDR3 gives the full variable domain: EAGVTQFPSHSVIEKGQTVTLRCDPISGHDNLYWYRRVMGKEIKFLLHFVKESKQDESGMPNNRFLAERTGGTYSTLKVQPAELEDSGVYFCASSQVLGRGDYNEQFFGPGTRLTVL.

A few counts support this clonotype. The chain carries TRBV7-2 and TRBJ2-5, with 7 bases aligning to TRBD1. CDR1 and CDR2 from the germline V gene are SGHTA and FQGNSA. This CDR3 contains 13 residues. The trim removed 3 bases at V and 10 bases at J, leaving 8 bases unmatched. In nucleotides, the CDR3 is TGTGCCAGCAGCTTCGACAGGGCTGGGGGCCAGTACTTC. The encoded protein is CASSFDRAGGQYF.

This clonotype was recorded a few times. This chain uses TRBV6-2 or TRBV6-3 with TRBJ2-7; TRBD1 agrees at 7 bases. The trim removed 8 bases at V and 3 bases at J, leaving 4 bases unmatched. The CDR3 has 12 amino acids. Germline values: CDR1 MNHEY, CDR2 SVGEGT. CDR3 loop: CASGTVLYEQYV. DNA for the CDR3: TGTGCCAGCGGGACAGTGCTCTACGAGCAGTACGTC.

This clonotype turned up a few times. This chain links TRBV15 with TRBJ2-7; D is undetermined. The CDR3 has 11 amino acids. V shed 4 bases and J shed 7 bases, with 8 bases lying between them. CDR1 LNHNV and CDR2 YYDKDF come from the germline V gene (reference sequence). CDR3 in DNA: TGTGCCACCAGCATCCGGGCGGAGCAGTACTTC. Translating it yields CATSIRAEQYF.

The chain combines TRBV5-1 with TRBJ2-2; a weak D match, TRBD1 (5 bases). The CDR3 is 16 amino acids. The germline V gene encodes CDR1 SGHRS and CDR2 YFSETQ. V lost 1 base and J 0 bases, leaving 10 bases between the germline ends. This CDR3 reads CASSLRNRTNTGELFF. CDR3 DNA sequence: TGCGCCAGCAGCTTGAGGAACAGGACGAACACCGGGGAGCTGTTTTTT.

This clonotype has just a few counts. The chain's CDR3 is CASRGANYNIQYF. DNA of the CDR3: TGTGCCAGCCGGGGCGCGAATTACAACATTCAGTACTTC. The genes are TRBV27 and TRBJ2-4; perhaps D is TRBD1 or TRBD2 (5 bases each). V was clipped by 8 bases and J by 7 bases, with 15 bases between them. This CDR3 spans 13 amino acids. In germline, CDR1 is MNHEY, CDR2 SMNVEV (reference sequence).

The chain is built from TRBV6-1 and TRBJ2-7; D possibly corresponds to TRBD2 (7 bases). V lost 8 bases and J 4 bases, leaving 15 bases between the germline ends. The CDR3 totals 13 residues. Germline CDR1 reads MNHNS; CDR2 reads SASEGT. The chain's CDR3 is CASGGGPFYEQYF. DNA of the CDR3: TGTGCCAGCGGGGGGGGCCCCTTTTACGAGCAGTACTTC.

This rearrangement joins TRBV4-2 to TRBJ2-2; 7 bases are a match to TRBD1. With 1 base clipped from V and 3 bases from J, the junction kept 5 bases outside the gene matches. CDR3 length equals 16 residues. Germline assignment: CDR1 LGHNA and CDR2 YNFKEQ. The CDR3 DNA reads as TGTGCCAGCAGCCAAGGCAGGGGGTCCGACACCGGGGAGCTGTTTTTT. This codes for CASSQGRGSDTGELFF.

The J gene is TRBJ2-7, the V gene TRBV4-2, with 9 bases matching TRBD2. V gave up 3 bases and J gave up 0 bases; unmatched junction bases: 15. This CDR3 spans 19 amino acids. Germline CDR1 LGHNA, CDR2 YNFKEQ. For the CDR3, the DNA is TGTGCCAGCAGCCACCCATCCCTCACAGCGGGGGGCAGCTCCTACGAGCAGTACTTC. Its protein product is CASSHPSLTAGGSSYEQYF.

This clonotype has more than one count but fewer than ten. The V gene is TRBV18, the J gene TRBJ2-1; D unclear. The germline V gene has CDR1 KGHSH and CDR2 LQKENI. Trimming took 2 bases from V and 8 from J, leaving 7 bases between them. CDR3 length equals 12 residues. This chain's CDR3 is CASSPTMDEQFF. In DNA, the CDR3 is TGTGCCAGCTCACCAACAATGGATGAGCAGTTCTTC.

V is TRBV12-3 or TRBV12-4 and J is TRBJ2-2; D possibly corresponds to TRBD1 (6 bases). V lost 4 bases, J lost 4 bases, and 13 bases lay in between. This CDR3 spans 15 amino acids. The DNA for the CDR3 is TGTGCCAGCAGTTCCCTGGGGGCAGTCACCGGGGAGCTGTTTTTT. Residues: CASSSLGAVTGELFF.

This clonotype was detected many times. The V and J genes are TRBV7-2 and TRBJ1-3, with a tentative D call TRBD1 (5 bases). Trimming shortened V by 5 bases and J by 2 bases, and 16 bases separated the two germline ends. Germline assignment: CDR1 SGHTA and CDR2 FQGNSA. There are 16 residues in the CDR3. The CDR3, as DNA: TGTGCCAGCAGCCCGGCTCTGTTGGGGGCTGGAAACACCATATATTTT. Translating it yields CASSPALLGAGNTIYF. Looking up the rest from reference TRBV7-2 and TRBJ1-3 gives the full variable domain: GAGVSQSPSNKVTEKGKDVELRCDPISGHTALYWYRQSLGQGLEFLIYFQGNSAPDKSGLPSDRFSAERTGGSVSTLTIQRTQQEDSAVYLCASSPALLGAGNTIYFGEGSWLTVV.

The chain employs TRBV5-1 and TRBJ2-7, with 7 positions matching TRBD1. The CDR3 has 14 amino acids. Unmatched junction bases numbered 4, after V lost 0 bases and J lost 4 bases. CDR1 and CDR2 (germline): SGHRS, YFSETQ. The CDR3 spells CASSLVGQWYEQYF. In nucleotides, the CDR3 is TGCGCCAGCAGCTTGGTGGGACAGTGGTACGAGCAGTACTTC. The entire variable domain, with the rest obtained from reference TRBV5-1 and TRBJ2-7, is as follows: KAGVTQTPRYLIKTRGQQVTLSCSPISGHRSVSWYQQTPGQGLQFLFEYFSETQRNKGNFPGRFSGRQFSNSRSEMNVSTLELGDSALYLCASSLVGQWYEQYFGPGTRLTVT.

This clonotype was found a few times. This chain links TRBV7-9 with TRBJ1-5; the D gene is possibly TRBD1 (5 bases). V was cut by 6 bases and J by 1 base, with 10 bases left in between. CDR3 length equals 14 residues. The germline CDR1 and CDR2 sequences are SEHNR and FQNEAQ (reference sequence). CDR3 amino acids: CASSGPGSNQPQHF. In DNA, the CDR3 is TGTGCCAGCAGTGGCCCAGGGAGCAATCAGCCCCAGCATTTT.

The V and J genes are TRBV20-1 and TRBJ2-3; 7 bases agree with TRBD2. Losses at the gene ends were 3 bases for V and 2 bases for J; bases not matched to a gene: 5. Germline lookup yields CDR1 DFQATT and CDR2 SNEGSKA (reference sequence). The CDR3 contains 14 residues. CDR3 coding DNA: TGCAGTGCTAGTCGGGGGGAGATCACAGATACGCAGTATTTT. Protein product: CSASRGEITDTQYF.

In its sample, this clonotype was seen once. The V and J genes are TRBV28 and TRBJ1-2; 8 bases agree with TRBD1. There are 14 residues in the CDR3. Unmatched junction bases numbered 7, after V lost 5 bases and J lost 5 bases. The V gene's germline CDR1 is MDHEN and CDR2 SYDVKM. DNA of the CDR3: TGTGCCAGCAGTCCCGACAGGGGAGGGTATGGCTACACCTTC. Protein: CASSPDRGGYGYTF.

The gene calls are TRBV7-3 and TRBJ2-2; D is undetermined. Per the germline V gene, CDR1 is SGHTA and CDR2 is FQGTGA. The germline V and J ends were trimmed by 4 bases and 7 bases, with 10 bases remaining between them. This CDR3 region has 13 residues. CDR3 protein: CASSSMLGGELFF. The CDR3 DNA reads TGTGCCAGCAGCTCCATGTTAGGCGGGGAGCTGTTTTTT. The whole variable domain, remainder taken from reference TRBV7-3 and TRBJ2-2, is GAGVSQTPSNKVTEKGKYVELRCDPISGHTALYWYRQSLGQGPEFLIYFQGTGAADDSGLPNDRFFAVRPEGSVSTLKIQRTERGDSAVYLCASSSMLGGELFFGEGSRLTVL.

This clonotype occurred a few times. The V call is TRBV20-1, the J call TRBJ2-5; 8 nucleotides align to TRBD1. The CDR3 contains 15 residues. Germline V gene sequence: CDR1 DFQATT, CDR2 SNEGSKA (reference sequence). The ends lost 1 base at V and 5 bases at J; junction bases unmatched: 9. CDR3 DNA sequence: TGCAGTGCTAGAGTTCAGGGGGCTAGGGGGGAGACCCAGTACTTC. This encodes CSARVQGARGETQYF.

This clonotype was observed at least ten times. The chain combines TRBV5-1 with TRBJ2-5, with a tentative D call TRBD1 (5 bases). Germline V lookup: CDR1 SGHRS, CDR2 YFSETQ. With 4 bases removed from V and 5 bases from J, the gap between germline ends came to 9 bases. The CDR3 has 12 amino acids. CDR3 residues: CASSPRAETQYF. The CDR3 coding sequence is TGCGCCAGCAGCCCCAGGGCGGAGACCCAGTACTTC.

The sample holds a few counts of this clonotype. The chain links TRBV6-5 to TRBJ1-1; D not certain. The CDR3 runs to 15 residues. Trimming shortened V by 0 bases and J by 0 bases, and 8 bases separated the two germline ends. CDR1 and CDR2 (germline): MNHEY, SVGAGI. CDR3 in DNA: TGTGCCAGCAGTTACTCTGGCAGCTTGAACACTGAAGCTTTCTTT. Protein product: CASSYSGSLNTEAFF.